This is a list of T cell receptor beta chains from one sample in a study of blood T cells in healthy people across ages. TCRdb itself ran the 5' RACE reads through MiXCR, one entry per CDR3 protein. Of 650,000 to 800,000 distinct CDR3 sequences in the sample, under 55% were seen once. Sequencing used blood. The receptors derive from a man in his 60s in good health. Each CDR3 is given with its conserved first and last residue. Each record gives: D gene, V gene, clone size, J gene, CDR3 protein, CDR3 DNA. D genes are given only for firm matches. Clone size appears in some rows only: once, few, many, or a class for an expanded clone.

-,TRBV5-1,-,TRBJ2-3,CASSLSDQDTQYF,TGCGCCAGCAGCTTATCTGACCAGGATACGCAGTATTTT
-,TRBV3-1,-,TRBJ2-5,CASSQRGAYGQYF,TGTGCCAGCAGCCAGCGGGGCGCCTACGGGCAGTACTTC
-,TRBV10-3,-,TRBJ2-5,CAITSDVKETQYF,TGTGCCATTACTTCGGACGTAAAAGAGACCCAGTACTTC
TRBD1,TRBV7-2,-,TRBJ2-5,CASSRGQGAGEQYF,TGTGCCAGCAGCCGGGGACAGGGGGCAGGGGAGCAGTACTTC
-,TRBV4-1,few,TRBJ2-1,CASSQGNNEQFF,TGCGCCAGCAGCCAAGGAAACAATGAGCAGTTCTTC
-,TRBV4-3,few,TRBJ2-1,CASSQALRGAGTVNEQFF,TGCGCCAGCAGCCAAGCTCTTCGGGGGGCGGGAACGGTTAATGAGCAGTTCTTC
TRBD1,TRBV30,once,TRBJ1-5,CAWSTDRGLNQPQHF,TGTGCCTGGAGTACGGACAGGGGCCTCAATCAGCCCCAGCATTTT
-,TRBV28,-,TRBJ2-7,CASSFFAPGVYEQYF,TGTGCCAGCAGTTTTTTTGCCCCGGGAGTCTACGAGCAGTACTTC
-,TRBV10-3,many,TRBJ1-2,CAIKVDGYTF,TGTGCCATCAAGGTGGATGGCTACACCTTC
TRBD1,TRBV12-3/TRBV12-4,-,TRBJ2-7,CASTERDRLSYEQYF,TGTGCCAGCACCGAACGGGACAGGTTATCCTACGAGCAGTACTTC
TRBD2,TRBV11-3,few,TRBJ2-1,CASSLSGGARNEQFF,TGTGCCAGCAGCTTAAGCGGGGGGGCCCGCAATGAGCAGTTCTTC
-,TRBV20-1,-,TRBJ1-2,CSAGGGSGPYGYTF,TGCAGTGCTGGGGGAGGATCGGGGCCCTATGGCTACACCTTC
-,TRBV4-2,-,TRBJ1-2,CASSQDCGYTF,TGTGCCAGCAGCCAAGATTGCGGCTACACCTTC
-,TRBV20-1,few,TRBJ1-3,CSARDLRNTIYF,TGCAGTGCTAGAGATCTCCGGAACACCATATATTTT
TRBD1,TRBV25-1,-,TRBJ2-7,CASRDRGVHEQYF,TGTGCCAGCAGGGACAGGGGCGTCCACGAGCAGTACTTC